This entry lists 4 T cell receptor beta chains sequenced from one sample in a study of Graves' ophthalmopathy and Graves' hyperthyroidism. Amplification from RNA transcripts yielded the TCR beta CDR3 regions. First-round RT-PCR relied on HTBI primers, and a second-round multiplex PCR came next. Via MiXCR, TCRdb re-called the multiplex PCR reads, giving one row per CDR3 protein. The sample comprises hundreds of thousands of distinct CDR3 sequences, under 50% of which are singletons, and roughly 3% rests with the top ten. The material sequenced was peripheral blood. The receptors here all came from an adult man with Graves' ophthalmopathy.

This clonotype was found many times. The chain combines TRBV7-6 with TRBJ2-5, with D unclear. Trimming removed 0 bases at V and 4 bases at J, with 6 bases between. The CDR3 consists of 13 residues. From germline, CDR1 is SGHVS and CDR2 FNYEAQ. The DNA for the CDR3 is TGTGCCAGCAGCTTAGCCGCCCCAGAGACCCAGTACTTC. Amino acid sequence: CASSLAAPETQYF.

This clonotype has a count of ten or more. V gene TRBV5-1 combines with J gene TRBJ2-7, with 7 bases fitting TRBD1. Germline V gives CDR1 SGHRS, CDR2 YFSETQ. J was trimmed by 0 bases and V by 3 bases; bases with no gene match: 3. CDR3 length equals 14 residues. The CDR3 is CASSWDSASYEQYF. The CDR3 region has the DNA TGCGCCAGCAGCTGGGACAGCGCCTCCTACGAGCAGTACTTC. Drawing the rest from reference TRBV5-1 and TRBJ2-7, the complete variable domain is KAGVTQTPRYLIKTRGQQVTLSCSPISGHRSVSWYQQTPGQGLQFLFEYFSETQRNKGNFPGRFSGRQFSNSRSEMNVSTLELGDSALYLCASSWDSASYEQYFGPGTRLTVT.

The genes are TRBV11-2 and TRBJ2-7; D is unresolved. This CDR3 region has 14 residues. V lost 8 bases and J lost 2, with 16 bases in between. Germline loops: CDR1 SGHAT, CDR2 FQNNGV. CDR3 amino acids: CASSPRPNTYEQYF. CDR3 DNA: TGTGCCAGCTCACCCCGACCGAACACCTACGAGCAGTACTTC. Combining the CDR3 with reference TRBV11-2 and TRBJ2-7 gives the whole variable domain EAGVAQSPRYKIIEKRQSVAFWCNPISGHATLYWYQQILGQGPKLLIQFQNNGVVDDSQLPKDRFSAERLKGVDSTLKIQPAKLEDSAVYLCASSPRPNTYEQYFGPGTRLTVT.

The genes are TRBV19 and TRBJ2-7; TRBD2 aligns across 12 bases. The CDR3 covers 20 residues. The trim removed 1 base at V and 2 bases at J, leaving 15 bases unmatched. Germline V gene sequence: CDR1 LNHDA, CDR2 SQIVND (reference sequence). This CDR3 is CASSIALDVTSGSTTYEQYF. The CDR3 DNA follows: TGTGCCAGTAGTATAGCGCTGGATGTGACTAGCGGGAGTACCACCTACGAGCAGTACTTC.